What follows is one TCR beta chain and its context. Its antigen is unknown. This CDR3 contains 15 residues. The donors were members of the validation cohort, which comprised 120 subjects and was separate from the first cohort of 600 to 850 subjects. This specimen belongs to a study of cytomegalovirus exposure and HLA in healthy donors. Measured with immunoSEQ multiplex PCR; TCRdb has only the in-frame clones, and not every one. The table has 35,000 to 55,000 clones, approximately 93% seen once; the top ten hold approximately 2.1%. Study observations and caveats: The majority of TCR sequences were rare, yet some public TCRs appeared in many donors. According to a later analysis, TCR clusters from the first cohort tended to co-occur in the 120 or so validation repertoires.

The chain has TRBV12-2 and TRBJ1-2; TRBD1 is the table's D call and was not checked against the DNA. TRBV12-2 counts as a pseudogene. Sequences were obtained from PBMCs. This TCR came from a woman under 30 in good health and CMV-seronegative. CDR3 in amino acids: CASRLGGTGGKGYTF. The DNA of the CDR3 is TGTGCAAGTCGCTTAGGGGGGACAGGGGGGAAGGGCTACACCTTC.